The next 17 T cell receptor beta chains were all read from a single sample in a study of early T cells in non-severe SARS-CoV-2 infection. TCRdb passed the 5' RACE reads through MiXCR, listing each CDR3 protein once. The table includes tens of thousands of distinct CDR3 sequences, over 10% detected once. Sequencing input: whole blood. The receptors come from an adult who was a healthcare worker with PCR-confirmed SARS-CoV-2 infection or an uninfected control (not recorded which).

This clonotype came up many times. The chain recombines TRBV7-7 with TRBJ2-7; D remains ambiguous. This CDR3 is built from 13 residues. In germline, CDR1 is SSHAT, CDR2 FNYEAQ (reference sequence). Trimming removed 1 base at V and 0 bases at J, with 4 bases between. For the CDR3, the DNA is TGTGCCAGCAGCTTAGGGGACTCCTACGAGCAGTACTTC. It specifies CASSLGDSYEQYF. Full variable domain (rest looked up from reference TRBV7-7 and TRBJ2-7): GAGVSQSPRYKVTKRGQDVTLRCDPISSHATLYWYQQALGQGPEFLTYFNYEAQPDKSGLPSDRFSAERPEGSISTLTIQRTEQRDSAMYRCASSLGDSYEQYFGPGTRLTVT.

The rearrangement links TRBV7-3 to TRBJ1-1, with D perhaps TRBD1 (5 bases). In germline, CDR1 is SGHTA, CDR2 FQGTGA. With 5 bases removed from V and 4 bases from J, the gap between germline ends came to 11 bases. This CDR3 region has 13 residues. CDR3 nucleotide sequence: TGTGCCAGCAGCCCCCCGGGGGGCACTGAAGCTTTCTTT. Protein: CASSPPGGTEAFF.

CDR3 sequence (DNA): TGTGCCAGCAGCTCTTCGGTTGGTAGTGGCTACACCTTC. Translated, it gives CASSSSVGSGYTF. The genes are TRBV7-9 and TRBJ1-2; D gene unclear. Trimming stripped 4 bases from V and 7 bases from J, with 13 bases between. CDR3 length: 13 amino acids. Germline V gene data show CDR1 as SEHNR and CDR2 as FQNEAQ (reference sequence).

V and J are TRBV20-1 and TRBJ1-1, with TRBD1 matching 7 bases. CDR1 is DFQATT and CDR2 is SNEGSKA in the germline V gene (reference sequence). This CDR3 has 14 amino acids. V lost 2 bases to trimming and J lost 1 base; unmatched junction nucleotides: 4. For the CDR3, the DNA is TGCAGTGCTAGATACAGGGGTACGAACACTGAAGCTTTCTTT. Translated: CSARYRGTNTEAFF.

This clonotype was recorded many times. V gene TRBV7-2 combines with J gene TRBJ2-3; 8 bases are a match to TRBD1. The V gene end was trimmed by 9 bases and the J gene end by 8 bases; junction bases not matched to a gene: 7. CDR1 and CDR2 from the germline V gene are SGHTA and FQGNSA. This CDR3 is 12 amino acids long. CDR3 DNA sequence: TGTGCCAGTTCGGGACAGGCACGTACGCAGTATTTT. Its translation is CASSGQARTQYF. Full variable domain (outside the CDR3, taken from reference TRBV7-2 and TRBJ2-3): GAGVSQSPSNKVTEKGKDVELRCDPISGHTALYWYRQSLGQGLEFLIYFQGNSAPDKSGLPSDRFSAERTGGSVSTLTIQRTQQEDSAVYLCASSGQARTQYFGPGTRLTVL.

This rearrangement joins TRBV2 to TRBJ1-1; D remains ambiguous. Trimming removed 0 bases at V and 0 bases at J, with 8 bases between. The germline gives CDR1 SNHLY, CDR2 FYNNEI. CDR3 size: 15 residues. The CDR3 reads CASSEAIGLNTEAFF. CDR3 DNA sequence: TGTGCCAGCAGTGAAGCGATAGGGTTGAACACTGAAGCTTTCTTT.

This clonotype has only a few counts. The chain is built from TRBV30 and TRBJ2-3; 11 bases are shared with TRBD2. V shed 4 bases, J shed 0 bases, and the junction held 3 bases outside the gene matches. The germline CDR1 and CDR2 sequences are GTSNPN and SVGIG (reference sequence). The CDR3 loop spans 15 amino acids. The CDR3 here is CAWTASGGSTDTQYF. CDR3 bases: TGTGCCTGGACGGCTAGCGGGGGGAGCACAGATACGCAGTATTTT.

The rearrangement links TRBV30 to TRBJ2-7; the D is unclear. Germline assignment: CDR1 GTSNPN and CDR2 SVGIG (reference sequence). The CDR3 is made up of 11 amino acids. The V and J ends lost 5 bases and 3 bases respectively, with 8 bases between them. The CDR3 sequence is CAWGRLYEQYF. The DNA of the CDR3 is TGTGCCTGGGGCAGACTCTACGAGCAGTACTTC.

This clonotype has a handful of counts. The chain combines TRBV3-1 with TRBJ2-5; 9 nucleotides line up with TRBD2. The CDR3 is 15 amino acids. Germline CDR1 and CDR2: LGHDT and YNNKEL (reference sequence). V was pared by 1 base and J by 5 bases, with 5 bases of the junction left unmatched. The DNA of the CDR3 is TGTGCCAGCAGCCAAGGGCGGGGGGGCATTGAGACCCAGTACTTC. It translates to CASSQGRGGIETQYF.

This clonotype was found many times. The V and J genes are TRBV12-3 or TRBV12-4 and TRBJ2-1, with 9 positions matching TRBD2. The V and J ends lost 6 bases and 7 bases, in that order; junction bases with no gene match: 10. The CDR3 has 15 residues. The CDR3 sequence: CASSSTSGVRNEQFF. CDR3 in DNA: TGTGCCAGCAGCTCGACTAGCGGAGTGAGAAATGAGCAGTTCTTC.

This clonotype was detected ten times or more. This chain joins TRBV28 and TRBJ2-1; 8 bases are a match to TRBD1. The length of the CDR3 is 14 residues. V was clipped by 10 bases and J by 7 bases; unmatched bases: 12. CDR1 MDHEN and CDR2 SYDVKM come from the germline V gene. For the CDR3, the DNA is TGTGCCACCTATCTGCGGCAGGGGGCGAATGAGCAGTTCTTC. This sequence encodes CATYLRQGANEQFF.

This clonotype was seen a few times. The chain recombines TRBV18 with TRBJ1-2, with D possibly being TRBD1 (6 bases). V shed 3 bases and J shed 3 bases, with 11 bases lying between them. The CDR3 totals 14 residues. The germline gives CDR1 KGHSH, CDR2 LQKENI. The CDR3: CASSPPSGDYGYTF. The CDR3 region has the DNA TGTGCCAGCTCACCCCCGTCAGGGGACTATGGCTACACCTTC. Full variable domain (remainder filled in from reference TRBV18 and TRBJ1-2): NAGVMQNPRHLVRRRGQEARLRCSPMKGHSHVYWYRQLPEEGLKFMVYLQKENIIDESGMPKERFSAEFPKEGPSILRIQQVVRGDSAAYFCASSPPSGDYGYTFGSGTRLTVV.

The chain links TRBV18 to TRBJ2-3; D gene uncertain. Germline CDR1 KGHSH, CDR2 LQKENI. V lost 0 bases and J 1 base, leaving 5 bases between the germline ends. This CDR3 spans 14 amino acids. The CDR3 DNA sequence: TGTGCCAGCTCACCACCGACCCGCACAGATACGCAGTATTTT. This gives the protein CASSPPTRTDTQYF.

This clonotype was observed a few times. The chain employs TRBV6-1 and TRBJ2-7, with a weak D call TRBD1 (6 bases). Trimming shortened V by 4 bases and J by 3 bases, and 10 bases separated the two germline ends. CDR1 is MNHNS and CDR2 is SASEGT in the germline V gene. The CDR3 is 13 amino acids. CDR3 residues: CASSVQGIYEQYF. The CDR3 DNA sequence: TGTGCCAGCAGTGTCCAGGGGATCTACGAGCAGTACTTC.

The chain carries TRBV6-2 or TRBV6-3 and TRBJ2-3, with a weak D call TRBD2 (6 bases). The CDR3 has 14 residues. Trimming took 5 bases from V and 3 from J, leaving 12 bases between them. The germline V gene encodes CDR1 MNHEY and CDR2 SVGEGT. The CDR3 sequence is CASSGGRWTDTQYF. The CDR3 DNA is TGTGCCAGCAGTGGAGGGAGGTGGACAGATACGCAGTATTTT.

The table lists this clonotype with a few counts. V gene TRBV25-1 combines with J gene TRBJ2-1; 10 nucleotides align to TRBD1. The CDR3 consists of 15 residues. The germline V gene encodes CDR1 MGHDK and CDR2 SYGVNS. With V trimmed by 7 bases and J by 3 bases, 6 bases remained unmatched. The CDR3 spells CASTRGTGDYNEQFF. CDR3 sequence (DNA): TGTGCCAGCACCCGGGGGACAGGGGACTACAATGAGCAGTTCTTC.

There are many counts of this clonotype. The chain couples TRBV12-3 or TRBV12-4 to TRBJ2-5; the D is unclear. V lost 3 bases to trimming and J lost 5 bases, with 7 bases between them. This CDR3 has 12 residues. CDR3 loop: CASSLAAETQYF. The CDR3 DNA is TGTGCCAGCAGTTTGGCGGCCGAGACCCAGTACTTC.